This T cell receptor beta chain was obtained from a study of T cells in Graves' hyperthyroidism and ophthalmopathy. Findings of the study overall: Ophthalmopathy was model-predicted a median roughly 6.5 months pre-onset.

Absent ophthalmopathy progression within 18 months defined stable Graves' hyperthyroidism. Aged 18 to 65, the patients had hyperthyroidism that was newly diagnosed and had lasted under 2 months. About this clonotype: Its antigen is undetermined.

TCR beta CDR3 regions were amplified from RNA. HTBI primers drove first-round RT-PCR of the TCR CDR3. TCRdb independently ran MiXCR on the multiplex PCR reads; one entry per CDR3 protein. The table records roughly 700,000 distinct CDR3 sequences, about a third of them present only once. The germline gives CDR1 SQVTM, CDR2 ANQGSEA. CDR3 length: 11 amino acids. V was clipped by 7 bases and J by 4 bases, with 10 bases between them. The chain links TRBV29-1 to TRBJ1-1, with D hard to call. The clonotype was recovered from a woman aged 40 to 49 with Graves' hyperthyroidism. Sequencing was performed on blood. For the CDR3, the DNA is TGCAGCGCCGTGGAGGGCACTGAAGCTTTCTTT. Translating gives CSAVEGTEAFF.